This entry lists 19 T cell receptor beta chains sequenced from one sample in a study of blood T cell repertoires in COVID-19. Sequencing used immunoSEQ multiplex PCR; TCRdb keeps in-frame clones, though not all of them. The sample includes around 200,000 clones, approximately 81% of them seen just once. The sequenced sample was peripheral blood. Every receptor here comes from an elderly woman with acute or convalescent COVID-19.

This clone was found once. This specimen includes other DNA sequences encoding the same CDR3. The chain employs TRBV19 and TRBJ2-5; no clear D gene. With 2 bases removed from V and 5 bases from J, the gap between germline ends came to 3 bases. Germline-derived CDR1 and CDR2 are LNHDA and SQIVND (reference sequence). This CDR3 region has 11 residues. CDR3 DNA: TGTGCCAGTAGTATACGTGAGACCCAGTACTTC. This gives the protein CASSIRETQYF.

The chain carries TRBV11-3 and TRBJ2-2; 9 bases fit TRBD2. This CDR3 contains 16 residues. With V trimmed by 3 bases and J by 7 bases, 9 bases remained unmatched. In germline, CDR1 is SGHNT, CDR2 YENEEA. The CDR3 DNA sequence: TGTGCCAGCAGCTTTTCTGCTAGCGGGAAACTCGGGGAGCTGTTTTTT. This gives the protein CASSFSASGKLGELFF.

CDR3 DNA: TGTGCCAGCAGCGAACTCGAGGCTAGCGGGAGTAACGGAGAGACCCAGTACTTC. This encodes CASSELEASGSNGETQYF. This chain joins TRBV7-2 and TRBJ2-5; 10 positions agree with TRBD2. CDR3 size: 18 residues. Germline CDR1 SGHTA, CDR2 FQGNSA. With 5 bases clipped from V and 4 bases from J, the junction kept 16 bases outside the gene matches.

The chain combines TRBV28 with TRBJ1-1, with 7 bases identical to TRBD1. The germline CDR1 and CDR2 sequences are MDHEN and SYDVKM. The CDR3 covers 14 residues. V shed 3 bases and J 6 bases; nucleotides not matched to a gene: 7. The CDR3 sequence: CASSLGRGFSEAFF. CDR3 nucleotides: TGTGCCAGCAGTTTGGGCAGGGGGTTCTCTGAAGCTTTCTTT.

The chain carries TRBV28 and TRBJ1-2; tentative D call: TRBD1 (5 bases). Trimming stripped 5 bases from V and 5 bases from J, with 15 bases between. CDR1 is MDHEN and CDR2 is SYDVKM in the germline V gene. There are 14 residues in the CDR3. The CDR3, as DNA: TGTGCCAGCAGTCCGACAGAGAGCTTGTATGGCTACACCTTC. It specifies CASSPTESLYGYTF.

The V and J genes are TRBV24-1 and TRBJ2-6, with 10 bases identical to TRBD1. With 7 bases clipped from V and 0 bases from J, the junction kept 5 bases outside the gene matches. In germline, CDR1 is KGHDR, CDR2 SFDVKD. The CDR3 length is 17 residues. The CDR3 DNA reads TGTGCCACCAGACGGGACAGGGGCCGCTCTGGGGCCAACGTCCTGACTTTC. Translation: CATRRDRGRSGANVLTF.

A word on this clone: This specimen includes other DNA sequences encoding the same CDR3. The CDR3 DNA reads TGTGCCAGCAGCGCGACTAGCGGGGATTACAATGAGCAGTTCTTC. The encoded protein is CASSATSGDYNEQFF. V and J are TRBV9 and TRBJ2-1; TRBD2 matches 11 bases. Looked up from germline, CDR1 is SGDLS and CDR2 is YYNGEE. The V and J ends lost 3 bases and 4 bases, in that order; junction bases with no gene match: 3. This CDR3 has 15 residues.

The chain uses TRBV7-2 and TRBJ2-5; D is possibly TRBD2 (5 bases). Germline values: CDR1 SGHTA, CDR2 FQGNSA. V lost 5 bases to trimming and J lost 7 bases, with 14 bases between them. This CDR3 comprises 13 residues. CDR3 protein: CASSTRLEGTQYF. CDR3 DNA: TGTGCCAGCAGCACCCGCCTTGAGGGGACCCAGTACTTC.

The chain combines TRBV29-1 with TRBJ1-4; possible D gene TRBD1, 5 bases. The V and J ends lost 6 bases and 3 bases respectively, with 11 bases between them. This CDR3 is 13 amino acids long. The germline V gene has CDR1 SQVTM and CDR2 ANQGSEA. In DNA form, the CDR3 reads TGCAGCGTGTGCGGGGGATCTAATGAAAAACTGTTTTTT. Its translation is CSVCGGSNEKLFF.

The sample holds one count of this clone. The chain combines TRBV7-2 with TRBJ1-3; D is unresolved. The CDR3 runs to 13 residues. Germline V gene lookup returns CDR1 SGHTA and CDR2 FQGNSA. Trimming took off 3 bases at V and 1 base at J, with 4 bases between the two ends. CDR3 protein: CASSFRSGNTIYF. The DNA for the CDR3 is TGTGCCAGCAGCTTCAGATCTGGAAACACCATATATTTT.

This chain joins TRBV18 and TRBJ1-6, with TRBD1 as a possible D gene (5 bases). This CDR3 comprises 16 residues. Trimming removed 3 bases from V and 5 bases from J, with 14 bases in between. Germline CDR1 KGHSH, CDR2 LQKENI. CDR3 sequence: CASSPRRAGDNSPLHF. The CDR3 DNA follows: TGTGCCAGCTCACCCCGCAGGGCAGGCGATAATTCACCCCTCCACTTT. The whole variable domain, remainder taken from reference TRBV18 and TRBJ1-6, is NAGVMQNPRHLVRRRGQEARLRCSPMKGHSHVYWYRQLPEEGLKFMVYLQKENIIDESGMPKERFSAEFPKEGPSILRIQQVVRGDSAAYFCASSPRRAGDNSPLHFGNGTRLTVT.

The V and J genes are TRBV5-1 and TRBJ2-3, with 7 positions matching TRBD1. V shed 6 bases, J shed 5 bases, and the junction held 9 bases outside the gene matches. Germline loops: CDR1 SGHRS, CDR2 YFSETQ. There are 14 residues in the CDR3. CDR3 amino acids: CASTNGQVGDTQYF. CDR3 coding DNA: TGCGCCAGCACCAATGGACAGGTTGGAGATACGCAGTATTTT.

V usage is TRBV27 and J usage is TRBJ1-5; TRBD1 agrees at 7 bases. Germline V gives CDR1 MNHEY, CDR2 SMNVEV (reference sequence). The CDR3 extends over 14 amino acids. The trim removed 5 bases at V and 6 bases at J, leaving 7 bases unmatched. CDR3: CASSITGDPQPQHF. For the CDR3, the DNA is TGTGCCAGCAGTATAACAGGGGACCCTCAGCCCCAGCATTTT.

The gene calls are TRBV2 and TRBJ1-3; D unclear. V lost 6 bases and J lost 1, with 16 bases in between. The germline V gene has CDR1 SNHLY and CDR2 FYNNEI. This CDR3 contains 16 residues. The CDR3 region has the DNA TGTGCCAGCAGCCCGGAGGGTGCCTCTTCTGGAAACACCATATATTTT. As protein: CASSPEGASSGNTIYF.

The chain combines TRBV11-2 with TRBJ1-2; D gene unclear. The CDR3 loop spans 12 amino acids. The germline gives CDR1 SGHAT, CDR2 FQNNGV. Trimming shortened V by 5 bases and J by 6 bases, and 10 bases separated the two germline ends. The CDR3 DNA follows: TGTGCCAGCAGCCCGAGTGGTAATGGCTACACCTTC. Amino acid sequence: CASSPSGNGYTF.

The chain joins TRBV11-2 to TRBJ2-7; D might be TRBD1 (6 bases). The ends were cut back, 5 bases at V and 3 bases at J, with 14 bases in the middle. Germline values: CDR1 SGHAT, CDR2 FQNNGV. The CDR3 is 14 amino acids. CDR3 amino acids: CASSLTRGNYEQYF. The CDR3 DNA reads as TGTGCCAGCAGCCTTACCAGGGGTAACTACGAGCAGTACTTC.

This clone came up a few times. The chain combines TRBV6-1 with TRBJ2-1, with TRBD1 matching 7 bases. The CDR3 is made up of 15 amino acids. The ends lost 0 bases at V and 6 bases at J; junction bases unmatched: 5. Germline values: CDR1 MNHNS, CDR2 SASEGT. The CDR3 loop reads CASSEATGRFNEQFF. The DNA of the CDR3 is TGTGCCAGCAGTGAAGCGACAGGGAGATTCAATGAGCAGTTCTTC.

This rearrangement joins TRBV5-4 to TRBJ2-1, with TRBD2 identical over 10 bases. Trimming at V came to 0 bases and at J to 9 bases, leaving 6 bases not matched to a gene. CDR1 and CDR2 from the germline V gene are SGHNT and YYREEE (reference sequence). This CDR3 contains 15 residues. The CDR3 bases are TGTGCCAGCAGCTTGGTCCGAGCGGGAGGGAGTGAGCAGTTCTTC. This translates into CASSLVRAGGSEQFF.

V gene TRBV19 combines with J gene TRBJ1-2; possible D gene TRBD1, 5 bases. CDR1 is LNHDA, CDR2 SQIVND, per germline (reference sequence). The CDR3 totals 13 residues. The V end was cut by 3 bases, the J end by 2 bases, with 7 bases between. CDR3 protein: CASSISGNYGYTF. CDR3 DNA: TGTGCCAGTAGTATCTCAGGGAACTATGGCTACACCTTC.